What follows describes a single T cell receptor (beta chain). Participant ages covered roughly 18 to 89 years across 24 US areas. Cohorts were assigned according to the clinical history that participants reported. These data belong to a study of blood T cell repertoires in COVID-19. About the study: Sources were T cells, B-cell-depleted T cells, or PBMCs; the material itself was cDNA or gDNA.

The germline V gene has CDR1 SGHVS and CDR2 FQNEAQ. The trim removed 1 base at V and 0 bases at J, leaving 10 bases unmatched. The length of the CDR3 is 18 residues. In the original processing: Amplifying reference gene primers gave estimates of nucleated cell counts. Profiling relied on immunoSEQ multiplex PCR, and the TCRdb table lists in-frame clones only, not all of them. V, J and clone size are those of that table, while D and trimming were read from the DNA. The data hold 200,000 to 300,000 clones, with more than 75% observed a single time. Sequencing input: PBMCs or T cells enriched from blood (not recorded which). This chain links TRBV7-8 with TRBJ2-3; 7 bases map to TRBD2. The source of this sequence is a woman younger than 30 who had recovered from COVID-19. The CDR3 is CASSLVTGGEPSTDTQYF. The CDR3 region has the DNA TGTGCCAGCAGCTTAGTGACGGGGGGAGAACCTAGCACAGATACGCAGTATTTT.